The clone carrying this TCR beta chain was seen just once. The data stem from a study of cytomegalovirus exposure and HLA in healthy donors. PCR amplification relied on 60 Vbeta primers (plus 13 Jbeta primers). Some clones are missing from TCRdb's copy, which holds only in-frame ones; the method was immunoSEQ multiplex PCR. The table has some 150,000 clones, around 79% seen once; the top ten hold roughly 2%. CDR1 LNHNV and CDR2 YYDKDF come from the germline V gene (reference sequence). Trimming took 5 bases from V and 4 from J; bases not matched to a gene: 5. This CDR3 is 15 amino acids long. The chain employs TRBV15 and TRBJ2-1; 10 bases fit TRBD2. The receptor was derived from a man aged 35 to 55 in good health and CMV-seronegative. Sequenced sample: PBMCs. This CDR3 is CATSRVAGGYNEQFF. The CDR3 region has the DNA TGTGCCACCAGCCGGGTAGCGGGAGGTTACAATGAGCAGTTCTTC.